This T cell receptor (beta chain) was identified during a study of T-cell reconstitution after alpha-beta-depleted transplantation in children. This CDR3 comprises 12 residues. Trimming took 7 bases from V and 8 from J, leaving 12 bases between them. For TCRbeta, the library was prepared with unique molecular identifiers. Each CDR3 protein is one row after TCRdb ran MiXCR on the PCR reads. This sample has some 530,000 distinct CDR3 sequences, with approximately 12% found just once. This clonotype was observed at least ten times. The sequence came from a human donor who donated a stem cell graft to a child with combined immunodeficiency. This sequence joins TRBV12-3 or TRBV12-4 and TRBJ2-1, with D tentatively TRBD2 (5 bases). The sequences come from PBMCs from the stem cell graft donor, collected from the stem cell graft. In nucleotides, the CDR3 is TGTGCCAGCACTAACCGGGGTGATGAGCAGTTCTTC. Translating it yields CASTNRGDEQFF.